This is a list of T cell receptor beta chains from one sample in a study of molecular identifiers for immune sequencing clone quantification. A single record per CDR3 protein comes from TCRdb applying MiXCR to the PCR reads. The table has about 640,000 distinct CDR3 sequences, 20% seen once. The sequenced material came from naive CD8+ T cells from blood, with Jurkat cell RNA spiked in. The receptors shown here come from a human donor in good health. Some libraries in this study had Jurkat cell RNA spiked in. The CDR3 runs from the conserved cysteine through the conserved F or W. A D gene is named only where the DNA matches it firmly. Expanded clones get a size class; other rows say once, few or many, or leave the size out.

CDR3: CASVGPSYEQYF
DNA: TGTGCCTCAGTGGGGCCCTCCTACGAGCAGTACTTC
D: .
J: TRBJ2-7
length: 12
size: .
V: TRBV5-3

CDR3: CAIRRGGETQYF
DNA: TGTGCCATCCGGAGGGGAGGGGAGACCCAGTACTTC
D: TRBD2
J: TRBJ2-5
length: 12
size: many
V: TRBV28

CDR3: CATSRDWTGGQPQHF
DNA: TGTGCCACCAGCAGAGATTGGACAGGGGGTCAGCCCCAGCATTTT
D: TRBD1
J: TRBJ1-5
length: 15
size: many
V: TRBV15

CDR3: CSAWGAVSNNEQFF
DNA: TGCAGTGCCTGGGGGGCGGTGAGTAACAATGAGCAGTTCTTC
D: .
J: TRBJ2-1
length: 14
size: many
V: TRBV20-1

CDR3: CASSLEAGYTYEQYF
DNA: TGTGCCAGCAGCTTAGAAGCGGGGTACACTTACGAGCAGTACTTC
D: TRBD2
J: TRBJ2-7
length: 15
size: many
V: TRBV11-2

CDR3: CASSPSYRLYGYTF
DNA: TGTGCCAGCAGCCCCTCATATAGGCTCTATGGCTACACCTTC
D: .
J: TRBJ1-2
length: 14
size: .
V: TRBV7-9

CDR3: CASSLVEGQGSDIQYF
DNA: TGCGCCAGCAGCTTGGTCGAGGGACAGGGCTCGGACATTCAGTACTTC
D: TRBD1
J: TRBJ2-4
length: 16
size: many
V: TRBV5-1

CDR3: CASNGRTFNIQYF
DNA: TGTGCCAGCAATGGAAGGACGTTTAACATTCAGTACTTC
D: .
J: TRBJ2-4
length: 13
size: many
V: TRBV28

CDR3: CASRRTSGSRDDGELFF
DNA: TGTGCCAGCAGAAGGACTAGCGGGAGTCGGGACGACGGGGAGCTGTTTTTT
D: TRBD2
J: TRBJ2-2
length: 17
size: few
V: TRBV27

CDR3: CASTGTSFTGNEQFF
DNA: TGTGCCAGCACCGGGACTTCCTTCACGGGGAATGAGCAGTTCTTC
D: .
J: TRBJ2-1
length: 15
size: .
V: TRBV12-3/TRBV12-4

CDR3: CATSDSGQGIYEQYF
DNA: TGTGCCACCAGTGATTCTGGACAGGGGATCTACGAGCAGTACTTC
D: TRBD1
J: TRBJ2-7
length: 15
size: many
V: TRBV24-1

CDR3: CASSGVEDGKNIQYF
DNA: TGTGCCAGCAGTGGAGTGGAGGACGGGAAAAACATTCAGTACTTC
D: .
J: TRBJ2-4
length: 15
size: many
V: TRBV6-2/TRBV6-3

CDR3: CASSQVSGTGVGKLFF
DNA: TGCGCCAGCAGCCAAGTCTCCGGGACAGGGGTTGGAAAACTGTTTTTT
D: TRBD1
J: TRBJ1-4
length: 16
size: many
V: TRBV4-1

CDR3: CASSQGLGNSYEQYF
DNA: TGCGCCAGCAGCCAAGGCCTCGGAAACTCCTACGAGCAGTACTTC
D: .
J: TRBJ2-7
length: 15
size: many
V: TRBV4-1

CDR3: CASSLETGGTDTQYF
DNA: TGTGCCAGCAGTTTGGAGACAGGGGGCACAGATACGCAGTATTTT
D: TRBD1
J: TRBJ2-3
length: 15
size: many
V: TRBV28

CDR3: CASSFRDRGLSGNTIYF
DNA: TGTGCCAGCAGTTTCCGGGACAGGGGCCTCTCTGGAAACACCATATATTTT
D: TRBD1
J: TRBJ1-3
length: 17
size: .
V: TRBV6-2/TRBV6-3

CDR3: CASTQTGGDLTYEQYF
DNA: TGTGCCAGCACCCAAACCGGAGGGGACCTGACCTACGAGCAGTACTTC
D: .
J: TRBJ2-7
length: 16
size: few
V: TRBV2

CDR3: CASGQEGADLLYEKLFF
DNA: TGTGCCAGCGGCCAAGAAGGGGCAGACTTACTCTACGAAAAACTGTTTTTT
D: .
J: TRBJ1-4
length: 17
size: .
V: TRBV4-2

CDR3: CASSLGATLYEQYF
DNA: TGTGCCAGCAGCTTAGGGGCGACTCTCTACGAGCAGTACTTC
D: .
J: TRBJ2-7
length: 14
size: many
V: TRBV7-9

CDR3: CASSEQMSLGEQFF
DNA: TGTGCCAGCAGTGAACAGATGTCATTAGGTGAGCAGTTCTTC
D: .
J: TRBJ2-1
length: 14
size: .
V: TRBV27

CDR3: CSARDILSYEQYF
DNA: TGCAGTGCCCGGGACATCCTCTCCTACGAGCAGTACTTC
D: .
J: TRBJ2-7
length: 13
size: .
V: TRBV20-1

CDR3: CATSDSTGIPYEQYF
DNA: TGTGCCACCAGTGATTCTACAGGGATCCCCTACGAGCAGTACTTC
D: .
J: TRBJ2-7
length: 15
size: .
V: TRBV24-1

CDR3: CASSYTHLAGTSTDTQYF
DNA: TGTGCCAGCAGTTACACACATCTAGCGGGAACTAGCACAGATACGCAGTATTTT
D: TRBD2
J: TRBJ2-3
length: 18
size: .
V: TRBV6-2/TRBV6-3

CDR3: CASSYSTPRCRYTGELFF
DNA: TGTGCCAGCAGTTACTCGACGCCCCGGTGTAGATACACCGGGGAGCTGTTTTTT
D: .
J: TRBJ2-2
length: 18
size: many
V: TRBV6-7

CDR3: CATSDWGYNEQFF
DNA: TGTGCCACCAGTGATTGGGGTTACAATGAGCAGTTCTTC
D: .
J: TRBJ2-1
length: 13
size: few
V: TRBV24-1

CDR3: CSARDFDRDPHNSPLHF
DNA: TGCAGTGCTAGAGATTTTGACAGGGACCCTCATAATTCACCCCTCCACTTT
D: TRBD1
J: TRBJ1-6
length: 17
size: many
V: TRBV20-1

CDR3: CASRVAGGPSTDTQYF
DNA: TGCGCCAGCAGGGTAGCGGGAGGGCCGAGCACAGATACGCAGTATTTT
D: TRBD2
J: TRBJ2-3
length: 16
size: .
V: TRBV4-1

CDR3: CASSFLDSLTDTQYF
DNA: TGCGCCAGCAGCTTCCTCGACTCGCTCACAGATACGCAGTATTTT
D: .
J: TRBJ2-3
length: 15
size: many
V: TRBV5-1

CDR3: CASGQTDYQGTQYF
DNA: TGTGCCAGCGGCCAGACAGATTACCAAGGGACCCAGTACTTC
D: .
J: TRBJ2-5
length: 14
size: few
V: TRBV12-3/TRBV12-4

CDR3: CASSSKNRVAIDRYTF
DNA: TGTGCCAGCAGTTCAAAAAACAGGGTAGCGATAGATCGCTACACCTTC
D: .
J: TRBJ1-2
length: 16
size: many
V: TRBV6-6

CDR3: CASSQAVQSSYEQYF
DNA: TGTGCCAGCAGTCAAGCGGTCCAGAGCTCCTACGAGCAGTACTTC
D: .
J: TRBJ2-7
length: 15
size: .
V: TRBV27

CDR3: CASRAEGTGNSPLHF
DNA: TGTGCCAGCAGGGCTGAAGGGACAGGGAATTCACCCCTCCACTTT
D: TRBD1
J: TRBJ1-6
length: 15
size: many
V: TRBV27

CDR3: CASSSTRDRGPEQYF
DNA: TGTGCCAGCAGTTCCACCCGGGACAGGGGACCCGAGCAGTACTTC
D: TRBD1
J: TRBJ2-7
length: 15
size: few
V: TRBV27

CDR3: CASSYSASGRLGWADTQYF
DNA: TGTGCCAGCAGTTACTCCGCTAGCGGGAGGTTAGGATGGGCAGATACGCAGTATTTT
D: TRBD2
J: TRBJ2-3
length: 19
size: few
V: TRBV6-2/TRBV6-3

CDR3: CASSQFLNFVEGSPIQSSYEQYF
DNA: TGTGCCAGCAGCCAATTTTTGAATTTTGTCGAAGGTTCCCCTATCCAGAGCTCCTACGAGCAGTACTTC
D: .
J: TRBJ2-7
length: 23
size: .
V: TRBV3-1

CDR3: CASSPIPGTTKNIQYF
DNA: TGTGCCAGCTCACCAATTCCCGGGACTACTAAAAACATTCAGTACTTC
D: TRBD2
J: TRBJ2-4
length: 16
size: many
V: TRBV18

CDR3: CASSLVGTSRETQYF
DNA: TGTGCCAGCAGCTTAGTCGGGACTAGCCGAGAGACCCAGTACTTC
D: TRBD2
J: TRBJ2-5
length: 15
size: few
V: TRBV7-8

CDR3: CASSKGTDTNTGELFF
DNA: TGTGCCAGCAGCAAGGGGACCGACACTAACACCGGGGAGCTGTTTTTT
D: .
J: TRBJ2-2
length: 16
size: many
V: TRBV7-6

CDR3: CASRRLLPASYNEQFF
DNA: TGTGCCAGCAGAAGACTACTCCCCGCCTCCTACAATGAGCAGTTCTTC
D: .
J: TRBJ2-1
length: 16
size: many
V: TRBV28

CDR3: CSARSPTSLTNNEQFF
DNA: TGCAGTGCTAGAAGCCCGACTAGCCTGACCAATAATGAGCAGTTCTTC
D: TRBD2
J: TRBJ2-1
length: 16
size: few
V: TRBV20-1

CDR3: CASSVGLAGGRLGTDTQYF
DNA: TGTGCCAGCAGTGTCGGACTAGCGGGGGGGAGGTTGGGCACAGATACGCAGTATTTT
D: TRBD2
J: TRBJ2-3
length: 19
size: many
V: TRBV6-1

CDR3: CSVDPGTGSSEQYF
DNA: TGCAGCGTTGATCCCGGGACAGGGTCGAGCGAGCAGTACTTC
D: TRBD1
J: TRBJ2-7
length: 14
size: many
V: TRBV29-1

CDR3: CSARDLGGSNSPLHF
DNA: TGCAGTGCTAGAGATTTAGGGGGCTCAAATTCACCCCTCCACTTT
D: TRBD1
J: TRBJ1-6
length: 15
size: many
V: TRBV20-1

CDR3: CATKTGSTDTQYF
DNA: TGTGCCACCAAAACGGGAAGCACAGATACGCAGTATTTT
D: .
J: TRBJ2-3
length: 13
size: .
V: TRBV24-1

CDR3: CASSQSQGNTEAFF
DNA: TGCGCCAGCAGCCAATCACAGGGGAACACTGAAGCTTTCTTT
D: .
J: TRBJ1-1
length: 14
size: many
V: TRBV4-3

CDR3: CASSIGGGNTEAFF
DNA: TGTGCCAGTAGTATTGGTGGGGGAAACACTGAAGCTTTCTTT
D: .
J: TRBJ1-1
length: 14
size: many
V: TRBV19